One and the same sample provided the 32 T cell receptor beta chains below, sequenced in a study of T cell changes during pregnancy in multiple sclerosis. Repertoires were generated with immunoSEQ multiplex PCR, while TCRdb's copy carries only in-frame clones and drops some. In the table there are 65,000 to 75,000 clones, around nine tenths of which are singletons. The specimen comprised peripheral blood, sampled in the third trimester of pregnancy. The receptors were gathered from a female donor in good health, enrolled as a control in a pregnancy study.

This chain joins TRBV19 and TRBJ2-7; D gene ambiguous. Germline loops: CDR1 LNHDA, CDR2 SQIVND (reference sequence). This CDR3 has 15 amino acids. V shed 1 base and J shed 0 bases, with 10 bases lying between them. The CDR3 loop is CASSIAEVPSYEQYF. CDR3 DNA: TGTGCCAGTAGTATAGCTGAGGTTCCCTCCTACGAGCAGTACTTC.

V is TRBV7-9 and J is TRBJ1-1, with no clear D. CDR1 and CDR2 from the germline V gene are SEHNR and FQNEAQ (reference sequence). The CDR3 covers 17 residues. The germline V and J ends were trimmed by 5 bases and 6 bases, with 25 bases remaining between them. The CDR3 DNA reads TGTGCCAGCAGCCTACCGATGTTTGGGCAGGTAGTTGCTGAAGCTTTCTTT. It specifies CASSLPMFGQVVAEAFF.

The chain carries TRBV7-3 and TRBJ2-5; 10 bases are shared with TRBD2. This CDR3 is 15 amino acids long. Germline CDR1 reads SGHTA; CDR2 reads FQGTGA. The ends lost 5 bases at V and 4 bases at J; junction bases unmatched: 7. The CDR3 protein is CASSRSSGGLETQYF. DNA for the CDR3: TGTGCCAGCAGCCGAAGTAGCGGGGGGTTAGAGACCCAGTACTTC. The full variable domain, in which reference TRBV7-3 and TRBJ2-5 provide the parts outside the CDR3, is GAGVSQTPSNKVTEKGKYVELRCDPISGHTALYWYRQSLGQGPEFLIYFQGTGAADDSGLPNDRFFAVRPEGSVSTLKIQRTERGDSAVYLCASSRSSGGLETQYFGPGTRLLVL.

The CDR3 loop is CASSAGTGPSLNTEAFF. The CDR3 nucleotides are TGTGCCAGCAGCGCGGGGACAGGGCCTAGCTTGAACACTGAAGCTTTCTTT. V and J are TRBV5-4 and TRBJ1-1; 9 bases match TRBD1. V was clipped by 4 bases and J by 0 bases; unmatched bases: 10. Germline values: CDR1 SGHNT, CDR2 YYREEE (reference sequence). This CDR3 region has 17 residues.

Remarks on this clone: The sample has other DNA sequences that encode this CDR3 too. This chain connects TRBV5-6 to TRBJ2-7, with D perhaps TRBD1 (5 bases). This CDR3 has 12 amino acids. CDR1 SGHDT and CDR2 YYEEEE come from the germline V gene. V lost 4 bases to trimming and J lost 3 bases, with 8 bases between them. The CDR3 nucleotides are TGTGCCAGCAGCCACGACAGCTACGAGCAGTACTTC. Its translation: CASSHDSYEQYF.

The chain uses TRBV28 and TRBJ1-2; 9 bases agree with TRBD1. Trimming at V came to 1 base and at J to 5 bases, leaving 11 bases not matched to a gene. The CDR3 is 17 residues long. Germline lookup yields CDR1 MDHEN and CDR2 SYDVKM. The CDR3 nucleotides are TGTGCCAGCAGTTTATTCCACAGGGGGCAGAGTAGATATGGCTACACCTTC. It is translated as CASSLFHRGQSRYGYTF.

V and J are TRBV18 and TRBJ1-5; the D gene is possibly TRBD1 (5 bases). V shed 3 bases and J shed 4 bases, with 7 bases lying between them. The CDR3 is made up of 13 amino acids. Germline V gene sequence: CDR1 KGHSH, CDR2 LQKENI. The CDR3 here is CASSPGRNQPQHF. CDR3 DNA sequence: TGTGCCAGCTCACCGGGGCGAAATCAGCCCCAGCATTTT.

The genes are TRBV28 and TRBJ2-7; the D is unclear. This CDR3 contains 13 residues. V shed 1 base and J shed 3 bases, with 7 bases lying between them. Per the germline V gene, CDR1 is MDHEN and CDR2 is SYDVKM. CDR3 region: CASSLSHYYEQYF. In DNA form, the CDR3 reads TGTGCCAGCAGTTTATCACATTACTACGAGCAGTACTTC.

The V gene is TRBV4-3, the J gene TRBJ2-5; D perhaps matches TRBD2 (6 bases). CDR3 length equals 18 residues. Germline V gene sequence: CDR1 LGHNA, CDR2 YSLEER. V lost 0 bases and J 2 bases, leaving 19 bases between the germline ends. CDR3 sequence reads: CASSQEVYGGDLQETQYF. CDR3 coding DNA: TGCGCCAGCAGCCAAGAAGTTTACGGGGGAGACCTACAAGAGACCCAGTACTTC.

This chain uses TRBV18 with TRBJ1-6; D possibly corresponds to TRBD1 (6 bases). The CDR3 spans 16 residues. The V end was cut by 6 bases, the J end by 7 bases, with 19 bases between. Looked up from germline, CDR1 is KGHSH and CDR2 is LQKENI. The CDR3 DNA reads TGTGCCAGCTCCCTCCAGGGGATTCAGGGGAATTCACCCCTCCACTTT. This encodes CASSLQGIQGNSPLHF.

V gene TRBV5-4 combines with J gene TRBJ2-1; 7 nucleotides match TRBD2. V trimming: 4 bases; J trimming: 4 bases; junction bases outside the gene matches: 11. CDR3 length equals 16 residues. Germline V gives CDR1 SGHNT, CDR2 YYREEE (reference sequence). The CDR3 sequence is CASSPPGGPGYNEQFF. Written as DNA, the CDR3 is TGTGCCAGCAGCCCCCCGGGGGGACCGGGTTACAATGAGCAGTTCTTC.

The chain employs TRBV5-6 and TRBJ1-1; tentatively, D is TRBD1 (6 bases). Trimming pared 4 bases from V and 4 bases from J, leaving 14 bases between. The CDR3 is 14 residues long. Germline CDR1 reads SGHDT; CDR2 reads YYEEEE. CDR3 DNA: TGTGCCAGCAGCCCCCTCAGGGGTGGCACTGAAGCTTTCTTT. Protein product: CASSPLRGGTEAFF.

V gene TRBV6-4 combines with J gene TRBJ1-5; weak D call: TRBD1 (5 bases). Trimming stripped 6 bases from V and 7 bases from J, with 13 bases between. This CDR3 spans 13 amino acids. In germline, CDR1 is MRHNA, CDR2 SNTAGT. CDR3 in amino acids: CASSLDGQQPQHF. CDR3 nucleotides: TGTGCCAGCAGCCTGGACGGACAACAGCCCCAGCATTTT.

The chain has TRBV9 and TRBJ1-1; D is undetermined. From germline, CDR1 is SGDLS and CDR2 YYNGEE. Trimming pared 0 bases from V and 4 bases from J, leaving 16 bases between. The CDR3 has 16 residues. CDR3 loop: CASSVGRIGDGTEAFF. As DNA, the CDR3 is TGTGCCAGCAGCGTAGGGAGGATAGGCGACGGCACTGAAGCTTTCTTT.

The chain has TRBV7-2 and TRBJ2-4; 7 bases are a match to TRBD1. This CDR3 is 19 amino acids long. In germline, CDR1 is SGHTA, CDR2 FQGNSA. The trim removed 1 base at V and 0 bases at J, leaving 12 bases unmatched. DNA for the CDR3: TGTGCCAGCAGCTTAGTGTTCATGCCACAGGGGCTAGCCAAAAACATTCAGTACTTC. This gives the protein CASSLVFMPQGLAKNIQYF. The full variable domain, in which reference TRBV7-2 and TRBJ2-4 provide the parts outside the CDR3, is GAGVSQSPSNKVTEKGKDVELRCDPISGHTALYWYRQSLGQGLEFLIYFQGNSAPDKSGLPSDRFSAERTGGSVSTLTIQRTQQEDSAVYLCASSLVFMPQGLAKNIQYFGAGTRLSVL.

This clone turned up a few times. The V and J genes are TRBV28 and TRBJ1-5, with 7 bases matching TRBD1. The CDR3 length is 14 residues. Germline CDR1 and CDR2: MDHEN and SYDVKM. J gave up 5 bases and V 8 bases, and 9 bases lay outside the gene matches. CDR3: CASRQGVVDQPQHF. CDR3 DNA: TGTGCCAGCCGACAGGGCGTGGTTGATCAGCCCCAGCATTTT.

The chain couples TRBV4-3 to TRBJ1-5; the D gene is possibly TRBD1 (5 bases). Germline lookup yields CDR1 LGHNA and CDR2 YSLEER. This CDR3 is 15 amino acids long. Trimming cost V 0 bases and J 0 bases, with 6 bases left between them. The CDR3 protein is CASSQDRVSNQPQHF. Written as DNA, the CDR3 is TGCGCCAGCAGCCAAGACAGGGTTAGCAATCAGCCCCAGCATTTT.

The chain employs TRBV5-1 and TRBJ2-2, with D possibly being TRBD1 (5 bases). With 4 bases removed from V and 6 bases from J, the gap between germline ends came to 13 bases. CDR1 SGHRS and CDR2 YFSETQ come from the germline V gene. This CDR3 has 14 amino acids. CDR3 in amino acids: CASSPIQGAGELFF. The DNA for the CDR3 is TGCGCCAGCAGCCCGATCCAGGGTGCCGGGGAGCTGTTTTTT.

This clone was seen just once. Other DNA sequences in the sample encode the same CDR3. V and J are TRBV6-5 and TRBJ1-5; 9 bases align to TRBD1. The CDR3 is made up of 14 amino acids. CDR1 and CDR2 (germline): MNHEY, SVGAGI. V gave up 2 bases and J gave up 5 bases; unmatched junction bases: 1. The CDR3 DNA is TGTGCCAGCAGTTACCGGACAGGGGATCAGCCCCAGCATTTT. It encodes CASSYRTGDQPQHF.

This sequence joins TRBV4-1 and TRBJ2-3; TRBD2 agrees at 11 bases. The CDR3 is 16 amino acids. Germline V lookup: CDR1 MGHRA, CDR2 YSYEKL. Unmatched junction bases numbered 9, after V lost 8 bases and J lost 2 bases. In nucleotides, the CDR3 is TGCGCCAGCGGAACGGGACTAGCGGAGCCCACAGATACGCAGTATTTT. This encodes CASGTGLAEPTDTQYF.

CDR3 sequence reads: CASSEGETEAFF. CDR3 coding DNA: TGTGCCAGCAGTGAAGGGGAAACTGAAGCTTTCTTT. The rearrangement uses TRBV7-2 and TRBJ1-1; D possibly corresponds to TRBD1 (5 bases). Germline CDR1 and CDR2: SGHTA and FQGNSA. The CDR3 sequence is 12 residues long. The ends were cut back, 6 bases at V and 5 bases at J, with 10 bases in the middle.

This chain links TRBV9 with TRBJ2-3; 9 bases line up with TRBD2. Germline V CDR1 and CDR2: SGDLS, YYNGEE. V trimming: 0 bases; J trimming: 10 bases; junction bases outside the gene matches: 3. CDR3 length: 13 amino acids. CDR3 amino acids: CASSVVSGGPQYF. Here the CDR3 DNA reads TGTGCCAGCAGCGTAGTAAGCGGGGGGCCGCAGTATTTT.

The CDR3 region is CASSLVGREKGSPLHF. The CDR3 nucleotides are TGTGCCAGCAGCTTGGTGGGCAGGGAAAAGGGCTCACCCCTCCACTTT. V is TRBV5-6 and J is TRBJ1-6; tentative D call: TRBD1 (5 bases). The CDR3 is 16 amino acids. V was clipped by 0 bases and J by 10 bases, with 17 bases between them. The germline gives CDR1 SGHDT, CDR2 YYEEEE.

The genes are TRBV28 and TRBJ1-2; D gene uncertain. This CDR3 spans 11 amino acids. Per germline, CDR1 MDHEN and CDR2 SYDVKM. The V gene lost 5 bases and the J gene lost 4 bases, with 5 bases spanning the gap. As DNA, the CDR3 is TGTGCCAGCAGTCCCTTCTATGGCTACACCTTC. It encodes CASSPFYGYTF.

This chain joins TRBV7-2 and TRBJ2-7; D gene ambiguous. Trimming shortened V by 5 bases and J by 3 bases, and 8 bases separated the two germline ends. Germline-derived CDR1 and CDR2 are SGHTA and FQGNSA. The CDR3 length is 12 residues. CDR3 loop: CASSTYSYEQYF. The CDR3 DNA follows: TGTGCCAGCAGCACCTACAGCTACGAGCAGTACTTC.

The J gene is TRBJ2-7, the V gene TRBV5-5; 10 nucleotides match TRBD2. V lost 0 bases to trimming and J lost 2 bases; unmatched junction nucleotides: 8. The CDR3 runs to 17 residues. Looked up from germline, CDR1 is SGHKS and CDR2 is YYEKEE (reference sequence). The CDR3 nucleotides are TGTGCCAGCAGCTTGGGGGTCCTAGCGGGGGATCCCTACGAGCAGTACTTC. This translates into CASSLGVLAGDPYEQYF.

The J gene is TRBJ2-5, the V gene TRBV5-4; D is possibly TRBD2 (5 bases). The CDR3 is 14 residues long. Germline assignment: CDR1 SGHNT and CDR2 YYREEE (reference sequence). The V gene lost 2 bases and the J gene lost 3 bases, with 11 bases spanning the gap. The CDR3 DNA sequence: TGTGCCAGCAGCTTCGGACTGCACGAAGAGACCCAGTACTTC. Translating gives CASSFGLHEETQYF.

The chain has TRBV5-6 and TRBJ2-1; TRBD2 matches 7 bases. The CDR3 has 16 residues. The V gene's germline CDR1 is SGHDT and CDR2 YYEEEE. Trimming at V came to 3 bases and at J to 0 bases, leaving 6 bases not matched to a gene. This CDR3 reads CASSSLAAHSYNEQFF. The CDR3 DNA is TGTGCCAGCAGCTCCCTAGCGGCACACTCCTACAATGAGCAGTTCTTC.

This clone was detected a few times. The chain combines TRBV27 with TRBJ1-1; 8 bases are shared with TRBD1. The CDR3 is made up of 12 amino acids. Germline V gene lookup returns CDR1 MNHEY and CDR2 SMNVEV (reference sequence). V was clipped by 6 bases and J by 6 bases; unmatched bases: 3. Written as DNA, the CDR3 is TGTGCCAGCAGATCAGGGGGCGCTGAAGCTTTCTTT. Its translation: CASRSGGAEAFF.

The chain uses TRBV7-2 and TRBJ1-1; D not resolved. The CDR3 length is 13 residues. The germline gives CDR1 SGHTA, CDR2 FQGNSA. The V end lost 5 bases, the J end lost 4 bases, and 11 bases lay between the germline ends. CDR3 coding DNA: TGTGCCAGCAGCCCCACACCTGGCACTGAAGCTTTCTTT. This sequence encodes CASSPTPGTEAFF.

The chain recombines TRBV10-3 with TRBJ1-1; possible D gene TRBD1, 6 bases. Per germline, CDR1 ENHRY and CDR2 SYGVKD. This CDR3 is built from 14 residues. The V end lost 3 bases, the J end lost 1 base, and 9 bases lay between the germline ends. The DNA for the CDR3 is TGTGCCATCAGTGAACAGGGCCCGAACACTGAAGCTTTCTTT. Residues: CAISEQGPNTEAFF.

The V call is TRBV4-3, the J call TRBJ1-2; D may be TRBD1 (6 bases). Germline CDR1 is LGHNA and CDR2 is YSLEER. This CDR3 comprises 14 residues. V lost 4 bases and J 0 bases, leaving 9 bases between the germline ends. DNA for the CDR3: TGCGCCAGCAGCCGGAGGACAGCTAACTATGGCTACACCTTC. As protein: CASSRRTANYGYTF.